These T cell receptor beta chains were read from a single sample in a study of CD8 T cells in Susac syndrome. TCRdb recomputed calls from the immunoSEQ multiplex PCR reads with MiXCR, one row per CDR3 protein. Seen here are 80,000 or so distinct CDR3 sequences, approximately 95% observed once, and the top ten hold roughly 0.5%. Sequenced input: CD8+ T cells from PBMCs. These receptors came from a human donor with Susac syndrome. Each CDR3 is given with its conserved first and last residue. A D gene is named only where the DNA matches it firmly.

D: -
V: TRBV27
J: TRBJ2-7
length: 15
CDR3: CASSLSSVLFDEQYF
DNA: TGTGCCAGCAGTTTATCTTCAGTGCTCTTCGACGAGCAGTACTTC

D: -
V: TRBV7-6
J: TRBJ1-1
length: 15
CDR3: CASSTRGGLNTEAFF
DNA: TGTGCCAGCAGCACCCGGGGAGGTTTAAACACTGAAGCTTTCTTT

D: -
V: TRBV20-1
J: TRBJ2-7
length: 13
CDR3: CSARPRGTPEQYF
DNA: TGCAGTGCTAGACCTCGAGGGACACCTGAGCAGTACTTC

D: TRBD2
V: TRBV5-1
J: TRBJ2-3
length: 16
CDR3: CASSEDSGGVPDTQYF
DNA: TGCGCCAGCAGTGAAGATAGCGGGGGGGTCCCAGATACGCAGTATTTT

D: -
V: TRBV27
J: TRBJ2-7
length: 13
CDR3: CASSIARSYEQYF
DNA: TGTGCCAGCAGTATAGCCAGGTCCTACGAGCAGTACTTC

D: -
V: TRBV5-6
J: TRBJ2-6
length: 15
CDR3: CASSARESGANVLTF
DNA: TGTGCCAGCAGTGCACGGGAGTCTGGGGCCAACGTCCTGACTTTC

D: -
V: TRBV12-3/TRBV12-4
J: TRBJ2-2
length: 13
CDR3: CAGSTDNTGELFF
DNA: TGTGCCGGATCGACAGATAACACCGGGGAGCTGTTTTTT

D: -
V: TRBV18
J: TRBJ1-1
length: 13
CDR3: CASSPTDSTEAFF
DNA: TGTGCCAGCTCACCGACGGACAGCACTGAAGCTTTCTTT

D: TRBD1
V: TRBV5-5
J: TRBJ1-2
length: 14
CDR3: CASSFGTGTYGYTF
DNA: TGTGCCAGCAGCTTCGGGACAGGGACCTATGGCTACACCTTC

D: -
V: TRBV29-1
J: TRBJ1-3
length: 13
CDR3: CSVEEGVGNTIYF
DNA: TGCAGCGTTGAGGAGGGGGTTGGAAACACCATATATTTT